This entry lists 15 T cell receptor beta chains sequenced from one sample in a study of breast tumors, draining lymph nodes, adjacent tissues listed by TCRdb under 2016. The library came from multiplex PCR. This sample was sequenced with an Illumina HiSeq 2000. In-frame beta chains were kept once TCRdb had trimmed the public reads at Q25 with fastp and called clones with MiXCR. Every CDR3 protein is listed once, alongside the most common genes and DNA of its rows. The sample yields more than 50,000 distinct CDR3 sequences; less than 50% were counted once. The ten biggest clones cover about 8.4% of the sample. The specimen sequenced was breast tumor tissue. Receptors originate from a female donor with breast cancer. Some clones in this sample may be carry-over from other donors' samples.

This clonotype turned up a few times. J is TRBJ2-4 and V is TRBV7-9; D possibly corresponds to TRBD2 (5 bases). The CDR3 is made up of 17 amino acids. The V end lost 1 base, the J end lost 0 bases, and 13 bases lay between the germline ends. Germline V lookup: CDR1 SEHNR, CDR2 FQNEAQ (reference sequence). The CDR3 spells CASSLVFRGLAKNIQYF. The DNA for the CDR3 is TGTGCCAGCAGCTTAGTTTTTCGGGGATTAGCCAAAAACATTCAGTACTTC.

V is TRBV6-1 and J is TRBJ1-2; TRBD1 might be the D (6 bases). V lost 6 bases to trimming and J lost 6 bases, with 17 bases between them. The CDR3 is 14 residues long. CDR1 and CDR2 from the germline V gene are MNHNS and SASEGT. CDR3 protein: CASSEPDSYDGYTF. The DNA for the CDR3 is TGTGCCAGCAGCGAGCCGGACAGTTATGATGGCTACACCTTC.

J is TRBJ2-3 and V is TRBV29-1; TRBD2 matches 14 bases. Germline CDR1 reads SQVTM; CDR2 reads ANQGSEA. This CDR3 is built from 15 residues. The CDR3 protein is CSSSGTSGRSDTQYF. In nucleotides, the CDR3 is TGCAGTTCGTCTGGGACTAGCGGGAGATCAGATACGCAGTATTTT.

Points on this clonotype: A much larger clone lies a single base off, so this may be a read error. The chain has TRBV6-5 and TRBJ1-5; no reliable D call. V shed 8 bases and J shed 7 bases, with 15 bases lying between them. From germline, CDR1 is MNHEY and CDR2 SVGAGI. The CDR3 contains 13 residues. CDR3 in DNA: TGTGCCAGCGGACTCTCGGGTGACCAGCCCCAGCATTTT. This codes for CASGLSGDQPQHF.

In its sample, this clonotype was seen many times. The chain employs TRBV6-4 and TRBJ1-2; 7 bases agree with TRBD1. Unmatched junction bases numbered 6, after V lost 6 bases and J lost 5 bases. The CDR3 covers 13 residues. The V gene's germline CDR1 is MRHNA and CDR2 SNTAGT. The CDR3, as DNA: TGTGCCAGCAGCCCGACAGGGAAGTATGGCTACACCTTC. As protein: CASSPTGKYGYTF.

Comments on this clonotype: A much larger clonotype is one base distant, so this may be a read error. The V gene is TRBV15, the J gene TRBJ1-1; D is unclear. Germline V gene sequence: CDR1 LNHNV, CDR2 YYDKDF (reference sequence). The V end was cut by 0 bases, the J end by 10 bases, with 12 bases between. The CDR3 length is 13 residues. CDR3 nucleotides: TGTGCCACCAGCAGAGATCTTGGGATGGGAGCTTTCTTT. It specifies CATSRDLGMGAFF.

The genes are TRBV15 and TRBJ1-4; TRBD1 matches 9 bases. Germline V gene lookup returns CDR1 LNHNV and CDR2 YYDKDF (reference sequence). V lost 0 bases to trimming and J lost 8 bases; unmatched junction nucleotides: 7. This CDR3 spans 16 amino acids. CDR3 sequence reads: CATSRDPGTGNEKLFF. The CDR3, as DNA: TGTGCCACCAGCAGAGATCCCGGGACAGGGAACGAAAAACTGTTTTTT. Variable domain in full (rest from reference TRBV15 and TRBJ1-4): DAMVIQNPRYQVTQFGKPVTLSCSQTLNHNVMYWYQQKSSQAPKLLFHYYDKDFNNEADTPDNFQSRRPNTSFCFLDIRSPGLGDTAMYLCATSRDPGTGNEKLFFGSGTQLSVL.

The V and J genes are TRBV2 and TRBJ1-4, with 7 bases that match TRBD1. Germline CDR1 and CDR2: SNHLY and FYNNEI. This CDR3 has 14 amino acids. The trim removed 7 bases at V and 5 bases at J, leaving 7 bases unmatched. The CDR3 spells CASKREGGNEKLFF. The CDR3 coding sequence is TGTGCCAGCAAAAGAGAAGGGGGCAATGAAAAACTGTTTTTT.

The sample holds many counts of this clonotype. The chain links TRBV11-2 to TRBJ2-7, with 7 nucleotides matching TRBD2. The germline V gene encodes CDR1 SGHAT and CDR2 FQNNGV. The trim removed 5 bases at V and 2 bases at J, leaving 9 bases unmatched. The CDR3 length is 15 residues. The CDR3 spells CASSQQLATPYEQYF. The CDR3 DNA reads TGTGCCAGCAGCCAACAACTAGCGACCCCCTACGAGCAGTACTTC.

The V and J genes are TRBV11-2 and TRBJ1-1; TRBD1 aligns across 7 bases. Germline V gene lookup returns CDR1 SGHAT and CDR2 FQNNGV. The CDR3 spans 21 residues. Trimming removed 5 bases from V and 1 base from J; junction bases left unmatched: 25. CDR3 DNA sequence: TGTGCCAGCAGCCGGGGTGCAGGGGGTGTAGGAGGTCGGAGAAGGAACACTGAAGCTTTCTTT. Residues: CASSRGAGGVGGRRRNTEAFF.

The chain recombines TRBV15 with TRBJ2-3; 10 bases fit TRBD1. This CDR3 region has 16 residues. From germline, CDR1 is LNHNV and CDR2 YYDKDF (reference sequence). V lost 1 base and J lost 4; bases outside the gene matches: 5. The CDR3 loop reads CATSRGSGTGADTQYF. CDR3 nucleotides: TGTGCCACCAGCAGAGGGAGCGGGACAGGGGCAGATACGCAGTATTTT.

This clonotype occurred a few times. The chain is built from TRBV28 and TRBJ2-1; TRBD2 agrees at 7 bases. Germline V CDR1 and CDR2: MDHEN, SYDVKM. Losses at the gene ends were 4 bases for V and 4 bases for J; bases not matched to a gene: 7. The CDR3 has 15 residues. The CDR3, as DNA: TGTGCCAGCAGTTCACATAGAGCGGGGTACAATGAGCAGTTCTTC. Translation: CASSSHRAGYNEQFF.

This clonotype came up many times. The V gene is TRBV4-1, the J gene TRBJ2-2, with 8 bases lining up with TRBD1. The germline CDR1 and CDR2 sequences are MGHRA and YSYEKL. The CDR3 has 17 amino acids. With V trimmed by 0 bases and J by 7 bases, 10 bases remained unmatched. The CDR3 here is CASSQEGRGRRIGELFF. The CDR3 region has the DNA TGCGCCAGCAGCCAAGAAGGCAGGGGGCGAAGGATCGGGGAGCTGTTTTTT.

The genes are TRBV28 and TRBJ2-2; 9 nucleotides align to TRBD1. The trim removed 6 bases at V and 4 bases at J, leaving 3 bases unmatched. The CDR3 runs 14 residues. In germline, CDR1 is MDHEN, CDR2 SYDVKM. Here the CDR3 reads CASRGTGSTGELFF. The CDR3 bases are TGTGCCAGCAGGGGGACAGGGAGCACCGGGGAGCTGTTTTTT.

This clonotype was seen just once. The V gene is TRBV20-1, the J gene TRBJ2-1; no reliable D call. Germline V CDR1 and CDR2: DFQATT, SNEGSKA (reference sequence). CDR3 length: 10 amino acids. With 1 base removed from V and 11 bases from J, the gap between germline ends came to 6 bases. DNA of the CDR3: TGCAGTGCTAGAGGTGCGCAGCAGTTCTTC. This encodes CSARGAQQFF.